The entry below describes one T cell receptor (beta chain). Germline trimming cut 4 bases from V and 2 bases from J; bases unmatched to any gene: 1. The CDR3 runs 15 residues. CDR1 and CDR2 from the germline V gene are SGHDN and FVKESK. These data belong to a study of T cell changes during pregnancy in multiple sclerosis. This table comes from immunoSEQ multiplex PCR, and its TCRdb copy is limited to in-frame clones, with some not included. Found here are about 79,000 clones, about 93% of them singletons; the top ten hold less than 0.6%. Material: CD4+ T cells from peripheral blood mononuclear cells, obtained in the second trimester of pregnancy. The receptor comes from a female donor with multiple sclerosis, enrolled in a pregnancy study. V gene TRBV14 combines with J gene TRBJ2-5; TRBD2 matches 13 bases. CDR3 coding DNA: TGTGCCAGCAGCCCACTAGCGGGAGGGCAAGAGACCCAGTACTTC. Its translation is CASSPLAGGQETQYF.